Listed below are T cell receptor beta chains from one sample, sequenced in a study of cytomegalovirus exposure and HLA in healthy donors. Clones were sequenced by immunoSEQ multiplex PCR, and TCRdb holds only the in-frame ones, with some missing. The table includes 200,000 or so clones, about 84% detected once. The sample taken for sequencing was PBMCs. Receptor source: a human donor in good health. CDR3s include the opening cysteine and the closing phenylalanine or tryptophan. D genes are given only for firm matches. Part of the rows lack a size; the others show once, few, many or a class for expanded clones.

D: TRBD2; J: TRBJ2-7; V: TRBV10-3; size: .; length: 14; CDR3: CAISAGLAVYEQYF; DNA: TGTGCCATCAGCGCGGGACTAGCAGTATACGAGCAGTACTTC
D: .; J: TRBJ2-7; V: TRBV28; size: .; length: 12; CDR3: CASSGSRTRLLF; DNA: TGTGCCAGCAGTGGATCTAGGACAAGACTCCTTTTC
D: .; J: TRBJ2-1; V: TRBV7-9; size: .; length: 15; CDR3: CASTRQGLGYNEQFF; DNA: TGTGCCAGCACCCGTCAGGGTTTAGGGTACAATGAGCAGTTCTTC
D: TRBD1; J: TRBJ1-5; V: TRBV7-2; size: few; length: 15; CDR3: CASSTGTGGNQPQHF; DNA: TGTGCCAGCAGCACCGGGACAGGGGGCAATCAGCCCCAGCATTTT
D: .; J: TRBJ1-2; V: TRBV25-1; size: .; length: 13; CDR3: CASSERGQDGYTF; DNA: TGTGCCAGCAGTGAAAGGGGTCAAGATGGCTACACCTTC
D: TRBD2; J: TRBJ2-7; V: TRBV28; size: .; length: 16; CDR3: CASSLGTSGIINEQYF; DNA: TGTGCCAGCAGTTTGGGGACTAGCGGGATAATCAACGAGCAGTACTTC
D: .; J: TRBJ2-5; V: TRBV18; size: .; length: 16; CDR3: CASSPADRGGQETQYF; DNA: TGTGCCAGCTCACCGGCGGATCGGGGAGGTCAAGAGACCCAGTACTTC
D: .; J: TRBJ2-7; V: TRBV5-1; size: once; length: 13; CDR3: CASRNSGAYEQYF; DNA: TGCGCCAGCAGAAATTCAGGGGCCTACGAGCAGTACTTC
D: TRBD2; J: TRBJ2-1; V: TRBV19; size: .; length: 15; CDR3: CASTPGTSGRNEQFF; DNA: TGTGCCAGTACCCCCGGGACTAGCGGGAGGAATGAGCAGTTCTTC
D: TRBD1; J: TRBJ2-6; V: TRBV6-1; size: few; length: 18; CDR3: CASSEGQGTVFGANVLTF; DNA: TGTGCCAGCAGTGAAGGACAGGGGACCGTCTTTGGGGCCAACGTCCTGACTTTC
D: TRBD1; J: TRBJ1-5; V: TRBV7-2; size: .; length: 15; CDR3: CASSLGTGLHQPQHF; DNA: TGTGCCAGCAGCTTAGGGACAGGGTTGCATCAGCCCCAGCATTTT
D: TRBD1; J: TRBJ1-2; V: TRBV5-4; size: .; length: 17; CDR3: CASSGGGQGAFQDGYTF; DNA: TGTGCCAGCAGCGGGGGGGGCCAGGGGGCTTTTCAGGATGGCTACACCTTC
D: .; J: TRBJ2-1; V: TRBV2; size: .; length: 15; CDR3: CASSASGTPYNEQFF; DNA: TGTGCCAGCAGCGCCTCCGGGACACCTTACAATGAGCAGTTCTTC
D: TRBD1; J: TRBJ2-7; V: TRBV6-1; size: .; length: 14; CDR3: CASSEVPGTAEQYF; DNA: TGTGCCAGCAGTGAAGTTCCAGGGACAGCCGAGCAGTACTTC
D: .; J: TRBJ1-5; V: TRBV28; size: .; length: 14; CDR3: CASNLQGGSQPQHF; DNA: TGTGCCAGCAATTTACAGGGAGGAAGTCAGCCCCAGCATTTT
D: TRBD2; J: TRBJ2-7; V: TRBV27; size: .; length: 15; CDR3: CASSSGLAGVLEQYF; DNA: TGTGCCAGCAGTTCGGGACTAGCGGGAGTCCTCGAGCAGTACTTC
D: .; J: TRBJ2-7; V: TRBV10-3; size: .; length: 15; CDR3: CAISFSGSSSYEQYF; DNA: TGTGCCATCAGCTTTTCCGGGTCCAGCTCCTACGAGCAGTACTTC
D: .; J: TRBJ2-7; V: TRBV28; size: .; length: 13; CDR3: CASSSGGPNEQYF; DNA: TGTGCCAGCAGTTCCGGCGGGCCTAACGAGCAGTACTTC
D: .; J: TRBJ1-1; V: TRBV20-1; size: .; length: 11; CDR3: CSAEDNTEAFF; DNA: TGCAGTGCAGAGGATAACACTGAAGCTTTCTTT
D: TRBD2; J: TRBJ2-7; V: TRBV7-2; size: .; length: 16; CDR3: CAITGLAGRPSYEQYF; DNA: TGTGCCATTACGGGACTAGCGGGGAGGCCCTCCTACGAGCAGTACTTC
D: TRBD2; J: TRBJ2-1; V: TRBV27; size: .; length: 14; CDR3: CASRTSGSIGEQFF; DNA: TGTGCCAGCAGGACTAGCGGGAGTATAGGTGAGCAGTTCTTC
D: TRBD1; J: TRBJ2-3; V: TRBV19; size: once; length: 13; CDR3: CASSQGAADTQYF; DNA: TGTGCCAGTAGCCAGGGGGCTGCAGATACGCAGTATTTT
D: .; J: TRBJ1-1; V: TRBV10-2; size: once; length: 14; CDR3: CASSESTVRTEAFF; DNA: TGCGCCAGCAGTGAGTCAACAGTTAGAACTGAAGCTTTCTTT
D: .; J: TRBJ2-5; V: TRBV6-5; size: few; length: 14; CDR3: CASSYSGSQETQYF; DNA: TGTGCCAGCAGTTACTCGGGCAGCCAAGAGACCCAGTACTTC
D: TRBD1; J: TRBJ1-2; V: TRBV27; size: .; length: 13; CDR3: CASSLTGGWSYTF; DNA: TGTGCCAGCAGTCTGACAGGGGGCTGGAGCTACACCTTC
D: TRBD1; J: TRBJ2-5; V: TRBV29-1; size: .; length: 14; CDR3: CSVDRGSYQETQYF; DNA: TGCAGCGTAGACAGGGGATCGTACCAAGAGACCCAGTACTTC
D: TRBD2; J: TRBJ2-7; V: TRBV7-9; size: .; length: 14; CDR3: CASSPSGSFDEQYF; DNA: TGTGCCAGCAGCCCTAGCGGGAGTTTCGACGAGCAGTACTTC
D: TRBD2; J: TRBJ2-1; V: TRBV4-1; size: .; length: 13; CDR3: CASSLGLAVEQFF; DNA: TGCGCCAGCAGCCTAGGACTAGCGGTTGAGCAGTTCTTC
D: TRBD2; J: TRBJ2-7; V: TRBV7-2; size: .; length: 15; CDR3: CASSLTSGSSYEQYF; DNA: TGTGCCAGCAGCTTGACTAGCGGGAGCTCCTACGAGCAGTACTTC
D: .; J: TRBJ1-2; V: TRBV7-3; size: .; length: 16; CDR3: CASSSQAGPRARGYTF; DNA: TGTGCCAGCAGCTCACAGGCCGGGCCCCGGGCGAGGGGCTACACCTTC
D: .; J: TRBJ2-1; V: TRBV2; size: .; length: 15; CDR3: CASNNERTLYNEQFF; DNA: TGTGCCAGTAATAATGAGCGGACCTTATACAATGAGCAGTTCTTC
D: .; J: TRBJ1-5; V: TRBV29-1; size: .; length: 12; CDR3: CSVGASGQPQHF; DNA: TGCAGCGTTGGTGCCTCAGGTCAGCCCCAGCATTTT
D: .; J: TRBJ2-1; V: TRBV7-2; size: .; length: 14; CDR3: CASSPGLLRDEQFF; DNA: TGTGCCAGCAGTCCGGGACTCCTACGGGATGAGCAGTTCTTC
D: TRBD2; J: TRBJ2-1; V: TRBV7-2; size: .; length: 15; CDR3: CASSLRTSGYNEQFF; DNA: TGTGCCAGCAGCTTACGAACTAGCGGATACAATGAGCAGTTCTTC
D: TRBD2; J: TRBJ2-7; V: TRBV7-2; size: .; length: 11; CDR3: CASRGRGEQYF; DNA: TGTGCCAGCAGAGGGAGGGGCGAGCAGTACTTC
D: TRBD1; J: TRBJ2-5; V: TRBV5-1; size: .; length: 14; CDR3: CASSSGTVKETQYF; DNA: TGCGCCAGCAGTTCCGGGACAGTCAAAGAGACCCAGTACTTC
D: TRBD1; J: TRBJ2-2; V: TRBV5-1; size: .; length: 16; CDR3: CASSPPQGAYTGELFF; DNA: TGCGCCAGCAGCCCCCCCCAGGGGGCCTACACCGGGGAGCTGTTTTTT
D: .; J: TRBJ2-4; V: TRBV10-2; size: .; length: 14; CDR3: CASSDPGHGNIQYF; DNA: TGCGCCAGCAGTGATCCCGGACACGGAAACATTCAGTACTTC
D: TRBD1; J: TRBJ1-2; V: TRBV7-9; size: .; length: 14; CDR3: CSSTPTGVGYGYTF; DNA: TGTTCCAGCACCCCGACAGGGGTAGGCTATGGCTACACCTTC
D: .; J: TRBJ2-7; V: TRBV21-1; size: .; length: 15; CDR3: CASSKARDSAYEQYF; DNA: TGTGCCAGCAGCAAAGCCCGGGACTCAGCCTACGAGCAGTACTTC
D: .; J: TRBJ2-5; V: TRBV7-9; size: .; length: 15; CDR3: CASTVGGVSQETQYF; DNA: TGTGCCAGCACGGTTGGAGGGGTCTCCCAAGAGACCCAGTACTTC
D: TRBD1; J: TRBJ1-3; V: TRBV5-4; size: .; length: 16; CDR3: CASSLQGYSSGNTIYF; DNA: TGTGCCAGCAGCTTACAGGGGTACTCCTCTGGAAACACCATATATTTT
D: TRBD2; J: TRBJ2-1; V: TRBV2; size: .; length: 16; CDR3: CASNRRIGTSPGEQFF; DNA: TGTGCCAGCAACCGGAGGATCGGGACTAGCCCGGGTGAGCAGTTCTTC
D: .; J: TRBJ2-7; V: TRBV6-5; size: .; length: 15; CDR3: CASGQGLRHSYEQYF; DNA: TGTGCCAGCGGTCAGGGGTTGCGGCATTCCTACGAGCAGTACTTC
D: TRBD1; J: TRBJ1-5; V: TRBV2; size: .; length: 17; CDR3: CASSGWLQDRGNQPQHF; DNA: TGTGCCAGCAGTGGTTGGTTACAGGACAGGGGGAATCAGCCCCAGCATTTT
D: TRBD1; J: TRBJ1-2; V: TRBV7-8; size: .; length: 15; CDR3: CASSMTGQGAYGYTF; DNA: TGTGCCAGCAGCATGACGGGACAGGGGGCCTATGGCTACACCTTC
D: .; J: TRBJ2-1; V: TRBV21-1; size: .; length: 19; CDR3: CASSFLRGREAISDNEQFF; DNA: TGTGCCAGCAGCTTCCTCCGGGGGAGGGAGGCCATCTCGGACAATGAGCAGTTCTTC
D: TRBD2; J: TRBJ2-1; V: TRBV13; size: .; length: 18; CDR3: CASSSLLAGGSSYNEQFF; DNA: TGTGCCAGCAGCTCTCTACTAGCGGGAGGGAGCTCCTACAATGAGCAGTTCTTC
D: .; J: TRBJ2-5; V: TRBV7-8; size: .; length: 13; CDR3: CAGLVGQQETQYF; DNA: TGTGCCGGATTAGTTGGACAGCAAGAGACCCAGTACTTC
D: .; J: TRBJ1-2; V: TRBV20-1; size: .; length: 11; CDR3: CSAPGDSGYTF; DNA: TGCAGTGCTCCGGGGGATTCTGGCTACACCTTC
D: .; J: TRBJ2-3; V: TRBV29-1; size: .; length: 13; CDR3: CSVEARTTDTQYF; DNA: TGCAGCGTTGAAGCACGGACTACAGATACGCAGTATTTT
D: TRBD2; J: TRBJ2-5; V: TRBV28; size: .; length: 15; CDR3: CASSGTSGIQPTQYF; DNA: TGTGCCAGCAGTGGGACTAGCGGGATCCAACCGACCCAGTACTTC
D: TRBD1; J: TRBJ1-1; V: TRBV29-1; size: .; length: 16; CDR3: CSVQGTGGGMRTEAFF; DNA: TGCAGCGTCCAAGGGACAGGGGGCGGCATGAGGACTGAAGCTTTCTTT
D: TRBD1; J: TRBJ1-1; V: TRBV18; size: .; length: 20; CDR3: CASSPQRIPRQGASNTEAFF; DNA: TGTGCCAGCTCACCCCAAAGAATCCCGAGACAGGGGGCTTCGAACACTGAAGCTTTCTTT
D: .; J: TRBJ1-1; V: TRBV7-9; size: few; length: 14; CDR3: CASSVPVGDTEAFF; DNA: TGTGCCAGCAGTGTTCCGGTGGGCGACACTGAAGCTTTCTTT